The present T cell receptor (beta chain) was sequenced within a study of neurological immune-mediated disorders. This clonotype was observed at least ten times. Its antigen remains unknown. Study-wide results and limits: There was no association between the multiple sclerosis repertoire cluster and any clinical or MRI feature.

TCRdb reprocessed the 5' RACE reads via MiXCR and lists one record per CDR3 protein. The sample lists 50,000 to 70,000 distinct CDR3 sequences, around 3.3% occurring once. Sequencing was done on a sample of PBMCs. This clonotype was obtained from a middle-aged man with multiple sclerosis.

This CDR3 reads CASSLAMGRETQYF. The CDR3 coding sequence is TGTGCCAGCAGCTTAGCGATGGGGCGGGAGACCCAGTACTTC. The V gene is TRBV7-8, the J gene TRBJ2-5, with D perhaps TRBD1 (5 bases). Trimming shortened V by 0 bases and J by 5 bases, and 10 bases separated the two germline ends. The CDR3 runs 14 residues. The germline gives CDR1 SGHVS, CDR2 FQNEAQ.